This TCR beta chain was sequenced for a study of blood T cells in healthy people across ages (dated by TCRdb to about 2015). For context, the study as a whole: In model experiments, template switching captured roughly one uniquely barcoded TCR beta cDNA molecule for every two T cells. For two donors (one aged 18 to 29 and one aged 80 or older), the study analyzed two additional independent replicas of 1 million unique cDNA reads from the same blood draw. The donors were divided into four age groups: young (average about 15 years), middle-aged (over 35), aged (about 56) and long-lived (82). To avoid experimental bias, donors of different ages were spread randomly across the sequencing lanes. The study measured age-related changes in TCR beta repertoire diversity using deep sequencing normalized with unique cDNA molecular identifiers.

Donors were under 40 systemically healthy Caucasian individuals from Russia aged roughly 6 to 90 years. Roughly 9.5 milliliters of peripheral blood were drawn from each donor into EDTA-treated Vacutainer tubes. PBMCs were isolated by Ficoll-Paque density-gradient centrifugation, with at least 6 million obtained per sample. Trizol reagent was used to extract total RNA from PBMCs, with at least 5.5 micrograms per sample. Naive CD45RAhigh/CD27high T cell percentages were measured by flow cytometry on a PBMC aliquot from every donor. Via the germline V gene, CDR1 is SGHDN and CDR2 FVKESK. From the cysteine through the phenylalanine, the CDR3 covers 15 amino acids. Only the CDR3 part of the read is kept: 45 bases, read in frame from the first base. The germline V end is reduced by 5 bases and the J end by 11 bases; junction bases left unmatched: 14. What the work shows at the level of the full study, not this receptor alone: Estimates of total diversity from one million sequenced T cells were regarded as lower bounds and underestimates. There was a strong correlation between observed TCR beta diversity and the percentage of naive T cells measured by flow cytometry. Observed TCR beta diversity per million T cells fell roughly linearly with age, and a significant reduction was already apparent by age roughly 40. Donor CMV infection status was unknown, potentially confounding age-related changes in expanded clonotypes. Compared with the aged group, the long-lived group had more naive CD4+ T cells, fewer expanded clones and increased TCR diversity, a pattern suggesting age selection. Since profiling was done on bulk unsorted PBMCs, naive and antigen-experienced compartments could not be conclusively compared.

On this clonotype: No cognate antigen has been identified for it. Within one base of it there is no much larger clone, and no base qualities were kept.

Library preparation was by 5' RACE. Data came from an Illumina HiSeq 2500. The second PCR ran for roughly 7 to 12 cycles and used a J-beta primer mix along with a sample-barcoded 5' primer. Each TCR beta cDNA molecule received a unique molecular identifier from a template-switch 5' adaptor carrying 12 random nucleotides. Each sample yielded at least 2.5 million CDR3-containing paired-end reads. First-strand cDNA was synthesized from all RNA with the Mint cDNA synthesis kit, primed by a TRBC-specific oligonucleotide. All cDNA was treated with uracil-DNA glycosylase and then went through a first 18-cycle PCR with the universal primers M1SS and BC2_uni_R. In the paper's pipeline: For normalization, 1 million high-quality reads were randomly selected from each sample, with every read carrying a distinct molecular identifier. Instead of being binned into consensus sequences, reads with shared molecular identifiers were discarded. CDR3 identification, clonotype clustering and error correction used MiTCR with a Q25 quality threshold and the strictest error-elimination algorithm. A nonparametric unseen species model with Euler transformation was used to estimate a lower bound on total TCR beta diversity. The raw public data were reprocessed by TCRdb itself: fastp quality trimming at Q25, MiXCR clonotype calling, in-frame beta chains only. Rows with a matching CDR3 protein are joined into one entry that keeps the most common DNA and genes. None of the V and J calls come from the authors' own analysis; TCRdb made them. The sample yields over 600,000 distinct CDR3 sequences; around 41% were counted once. The ten largest clones capture around 30% of the sample.

Recombination joined TRBV14 with TRBJ2-5; the junction holds 10 bases that match TRBD2. The clonotype was recovered from a man older than 75 in good health. Sequenced input: blood. The DNA sequence reads TGTGCCAGCAGCACCCTCATAGCGGGAGGAGGGGAGCAGTACTTC. Protein translation: CASSTLIAGGGEQYF.